Listed below are T cell receptor beta chains from one sample, sequenced in a study of pediatric ulcerative colitis. Clones were read by immunoSEQ multiplex PCR, and TCRdb kept only the in-frame ones, dropping some. The repertoire has about 35,000 clones, about three quarters of them found once; the top ten carry 1.1%. The sequenced material came from gut tissue. These receptors were collected from a boy aged 10-17 years with mild ulcerative colitis. Both conserved end residues are part of each CDR3. A D gene is named only where the DNA matches it firmly. A clone size is listed for some rows: how often the clone was seen (once, few, many), or a class if it is expanded.

J gene: TRBJ2-1; CDR3 length: 16; D gene: TRBD1; V gene: TRBV9; clone size: NA; CDR3 protein: CASSVPRQGTDNEQFF; CDR3 DNA: TGTGCCAGCAGCGTACCTCGACAGGGGACCGACAATGAGCAGTTCTTC
J gene: TRBJ1-2; CDR3 length: 9; D gene: NA; V gene: TRBV20-1; clone size: once; CDR3 protein: CSASDRSTF; CDR3 DNA: TGCAGTGCTAGTGACCGGAGCACCTTC
J gene: TRBJ1-2; CDR3 length: 12; D gene: TRBD1; V gene: TRBV19; clone size: NA; CDR3 protein: CASRDRNYGYTF; CDR3 DNA: TGTGCCAGTAGGGACAGGAACTATGGCTACACCTTC
J gene: TRBJ2-1; CDR3 length: 16; D gene: NA; V gene: TRBV5-1; clone size: NA; CDR3 protein: CASSPSVGESYNEQFF; CDR3 DNA: TGCGCCAGCAGCCCGAGCGTAGGGGAGAGCTACAATGAGCAGTTCTTC
J gene: TRBJ2-7; CDR3 length: 11; D gene: NA; V gene: TRBV19; clone size: NA; CDR3 protein: CASALGDEQYF; CDR3 DNA: TGTGCCAGTGCCTTGGGGGACGAGCAGTACTTC
J gene: TRBJ2-3; CDR3 length: 14; D gene: NA; V gene: TRBV7-9; clone size: NA; CDR3 protein: CASSLRTGTDTQYF; CDR3 DNA: TGTGCCAGCAGCCTACGGACCGGCACAGATACGCAGTATTTT
J gene: TRBJ1-2; CDR3 length: 12; D gene: NA; V gene: TRBV7-2; clone size: few; CDR3 protein: CASSFAFYGYTF; CDR3 DNA: TGTGCCAGCAGCTTTGCTTTCTATGGCTACACCTTC
J gene: TRBJ2-2; CDR3 length: 13; D gene: NA; V gene: TRBV7-9; clone size: NA; CDR3 protein: CASSLGHLGELFF; CDR3 DNA: TGTGCCAGCAGCTTAGGCCATCTCGGGGAGCTGTTTTTT
J gene: TRBJ1-1; CDR3 length: 14; D gene: NA; V gene: TRBV5-1; clone size: NA; CDR3 protein: CASSLDWGNTEAFF; CDR3 DNA: TGCGCCAGCAGCTTGGATTGGGGTAACACTGAAGCTTTCTTT
J gene: TRBJ1-1; CDR3 length: 13; D gene: NA; V gene: TRBV18; clone size: NA; CDR3 protein: CASSPGVDTEAFF; CDR3 DNA: TGTGCCAGCTCACCCGGGGTAGACACTGAAGCTTTCTTT